The 30 T cell receptor beta chains below were found in one sample sequenced in a study of graft-versus-host responses after intestinal transplantation. For these TCRs, the target antigens are not known. TCRdb's table, derived via immunoSEQ multiplex PCR, lists solely in-frame clones and lacks some. The table records about 130,000 clones, around 90% of them present only once. The source was unstimulated CD4+ T cells sorted from spleen or lymph node cells, collected before intestinal transplant. The receptors originated from a human donor who received an intestinal transplant.

The rearrangement joins TRBV28 to TRBJ2-7, with TRBD1 as a possible D gene (6 bases). CDR1 and CDR2 from the germline V gene are MDHEN and SYDVKM. The CDR3 sequence is 14 residues long. The V and J ends lost 5 bases and 4 bases respectively, with 15 bases between them. The CDR3 DNA sequence: TGTGCCAGCAGTCCTGACAGGTGGTGGTACGAGCAGTACTTC. Amino acids: CASSPDRWWYEQYF.

The rearrangement uses TRBV6-1 and TRBJ2-4; TRBD2 matches at 7 bases. CDR1 is MNHNS and CDR2 is SASEGT in the germline V gene. The CDR3 spans 15 residues. With V trimmed by 2 bases and J by 9 bases, 10 bases remained unmatched. The CDR3, as DNA: TGTGCCAGCAGTGAACCCGGACTAGAGTGGAGCATTCAGTACTTC. Translation: CASSEPGLEWSIQYF.

The V and J genes are TRBV7-9 and TRBJ2-1, with 7 bases lining up with TRBD2. This CDR3 spans 17 amino acids. The J segment lost 8 bases and the V segment lost 2 bases, leaving 15 bases of the junction unmatched. Germline V gene sequence: CDR1 SEHNR, CDR2 FQNEAQ (reference sequence). The CDR3 sequence is CASSLSRTSARKDEQFF. The CDR3 bases are TGTGCCAGCAGCTTATCACGAACTAGCGCCCGCAAAGATGAGCAGTTCTTC.

This chain connects TRBV21-1 to TRBJ2-7; the D call in the table, TRBD2, was not verified against the DNA. TRBV21-1 is designated a pseudogene. CDR3 size: 20 residues. CDR3 loop: CASSNPPEREGQDRGYEQYF. In DNA form, the CDR3 reads TGTGCCAGCAGCAATCCCCCTGAGCGGGAGGGCCAAGATCGAGGCTACGAGCAGTACTTC.

The chain joins TRBV10-3 to TRBJ2-2, with 8 positions matching TRBD1. Germline V gives CDR1 ENHRY, CDR2 SYGVKD. CDR3 length: 13 residues. Unmatched junction bases numbered 3, after V lost 6 bases and J lost 6 bases. The CDR3 DNA sequence: TGTGCCATCAGGGACAGGGCCGCCGGGGAGCTGTTTTTT. Amino acid sequence: CAIRDRAAGELFF.

This clone was seen a single time. This chain links TRBV7-9 with TRBJ1-2; TRBD1 matches 8 bases. V lost 5 bases and J lost 0; bases outside the gene matches: 8. This CDR3 contains 16 residues. From germline, CDR1 is SEHNR and CDR2 FQNEAQ (reference sequence). This chain's CDR3 is CASSGAGGITNYGYTF. Here the CDR3 DNA reads TGTGCCAGCAGCGGCGCAGGGGGCATTACTAACTATGGCTACACCTTC.

The chain employs TRBV21-1 and TRBJ2-7; TRBD2 is the table's D call, not checked against the DNA. TRBV21-1 is deemed a pseudogene. The CDR3 extends over 17 amino acids. In DNA form, the CDR3 reads TGTGCCAGCAGCAAAGGGGAGCGGGAGGGCCTGGGCTACGAGCAGTACTTC. Translating it yields CASSKGEREGLGYEQYF.

The count of this clone is one. V gene TRBV28 combines with J gene TRBJ1-2, with TRBD1 matching 8 bases. This CDR3 is built from 13 residues. Germline loops: CDR1 MDHEN, CDR2 SYDVKM. J lost 9 bases, V lost 4 bases, and 7 bases had no gene match. CDR3 nucleotide sequence: TGTGCCAGCAGTTCCAGGGGGCGCATTAGCTACACCTTC. Encoded protein: CASSSRGRISYTF.

The chain uses TRBV29-1 and TRBJ1-2; 7 bases line up with TRBD1. In germline, CDR1 is SQVTM, CDR2 ANQGSEA. V lost 7 bases, J lost 3 bases, and 11 bases stayed unmatched. This CDR3 contains 14 residues. The CDR3 nucleotides are TGCAGCGCAAGCTCGACAGGGCTAGACTATGGCTACACCTTC. Its translation is CSASSTGLDYGYTF.

The J gene is TRBJ2-4, the V gene TRBV4-2; 11 positions match TRBD2. The germline V gene encodes CDR1 LGHNA and CDR2 YNFKEQ. J was trimmed by 5 bases and V by 0 bases; bases with no gene match: 3. The CDR3 totals 16 residues. CDR3 loop: CASSQDTTSGENIQYF. The CDR3 DNA is TGTGCCAGCAGCCAAGATACGACTAGCGGGGAAAACATTCAGTACTTC.

The chain recombines TRBV15 with TRBJ2-5; TRBD2 aligns across 9 bases. CDR1 is LNHNV, CDR2 YYDKDF, per germline (reference sequence). The length of the CDR3 is 12 residues. The trim removed 9 bases at V and 4 bases at J, leaving 3 bases unmatched. CDR3 protein: CATREGPETQYF. CDR3 DNA sequence: TGTGCCACGCGGGAGGGCCCAGAGACCCAGTACTTC.

CDR3 sequence (DNA): TGTGCCAGCAGCCAAGACGCGGGACTCACAGATACGCAGTATTTT. Amino acid sequence: CASSQDAGLTDTQYF. The chain uses TRBV4-2 and TRBJ2-3, with D perhaps matching TRBD2 (6 bases). Per germline, CDR1 LGHNA and CDR2 YNFKEQ. This CDR3 has 15 residues. The ends were cut back, 0 bases at V and 2 bases at J, with 9 bases in the middle.

The chain uses TRBV6-1 and TRBJ1-1, with TRBD1 matching 10 bases. Germline V gene lookup returns CDR1 MNHNS and CDR2 SASEGT. The CDR3 loop spans 18 amino acids. J gave up 1 base and V 0 bases, and 8 bases lay outside the gene matches. The CDR3 spells CASSEASPGTGANTEAFF. The CDR3 DNA follows: TGTGCCAGCAGTGAAGCCAGTCCCGGGACAGGGGCGAACACTGAAGCTTTCTTT.

The rearrangement joins TRBV19 to TRBJ1-5, with 7 bases lining up with TRBD1. Per germline, CDR1 LNHDA and CDR2 SQIVND (reference sequence). J gave up 6 bases and V 0 bases, and 14 bases lay outside the gene matches. This CDR3 is built from 18 residues. The CDR3 nucleotides read TGTGCCAGTAGTATAGATCTACTGGGTGACAGGGAAGGTCAGCCCCAGCATTTT. Translated, it gives CASSIDLLGDREGQPQHF.

This chain joins TRBV6-5 and TRBJ1-1, with D possibly being TRBD1 (6 bases). Germline lookup yields CDR1 MNHEY and CDR2 SVGAGI. V was trimmed by 2 bases and J by 1 base, leaving 8 bases between them. The CDR3 totals 14 residues. CDR3: CASSYLRGNTEAFF. The CDR3 DNA follows: TGTGCCAGCAGTTACCTCAGGGGGAACACTGAAGCTTTCTTT.

This clone showed up just once. This sequence joins TRBV7-9 and TRBJ2-1; possible D gene TRBD1, 6 bases. The length of the CDR3 is 14 residues. Trimming took 4 bases from V and 8 from J, leaving 15 bases between them. In germline, CDR1 is SEHNR, CDR2 FQNEAQ (reference sequence). CDR3: CASSSTLQGDEQFF. The CDR3, as DNA: TGTGCCAGCAGCTCGACGCTACAGGGTGATGAGCAGTTCTTC.

The chain couples TRBV7-2 to TRBJ1-2, with unresolved D. CDR1 is SGHTA and CDR2 is FQGNSA in the germline V gene. V gave up 1 base and J gave up 3 bases, with 6 bases separating them. This CDR3 region has 13 residues. The CDR3, as DNA: TGTGCCAGCAGCTTAGGGGCCTACTATGGCTACACCTTC. Its protein is CASSLGAYYGYTF.

This clone appeared once. This chain links TRBV27 with TRBJ1-2; D is undetermined. Germline loops: CDR1 MNHEY, CDR2 SMNVEV (reference sequence). With 8 bases removed from V and 4 bases from J, the gap between germline ends came to 11 bases. The CDR3 consists of 12 residues. In DNA, the CDR3 is TGTGCCAGCGGCGGCCCGATCTATGGCTACACCTTC. This translates into CASGGPIYGYTF.

This clone has just one count. The rearrangement links TRBV7-9 to TRBJ2-1; D may be TRBD2 (6 bases). Trimming took off 2 bases at V and 3 bases at J, with 17 bases between the two ends. This CDR3 comprises 17 residues. CDR1 SEHNR and CDR2 FQNEAQ come from the germline V gene (reference sequence). In DNA, the CDR3 is TGTGCCAGCAGCTTATCACTGGGACTTGTGAACTACAATGAGCAGTTCTTC. It codes for CASSLSLGLVNYNEQFF.

The chain links TRBV28 to TRBJ2-3; 12 bases line up with TRBD1. This CDR3 comprises 19 residues. Germline assignment: CDR1 MDHEN and CDR2 SYDVKM. V lost 2 bases to trimming and J lost 4 bases; unmatched junction nucleotides: 13. CDR3 amino acids: CASSLLPYGTGGGADTQYF. CDR3 sequence (DNA): TGTGCCAGCAGTTTACTGCCCTACGGGACAGGGGGCGGCGCAGATACGCAGTATTTT.

The chain is built from TRBV7-2 and TRBJ2-3; a weak D match, TRBD1 (6 bases). CDR1 is SGHTA and CDR2 is FQGNSA in the germline V gene. This CDR3 spans 16 amino acids. The V gene lost 1 base and the J gene lost 5 bases, with 16 bases spanning the gap. The CDR3 loop reads CASSLGGRGGEDTQYF. The DNA of the CDR3 is TGTGCCAGCAGCTTAGGCGGCAGGGGCGGCGAAGATACGCAGTATTTT.

The chain couples TRBV7-9 to TRBJ2-5; TRBD2 matches at 10 bases. CDR3 length: 14 residues. Trimming at V came to 6 bases and at J to 4 bases, leaving 5 bases not matched to a gene. Germline V gives CDR1 SEHNR, CDR2 FQNEAQ (reference sequence). The CDR3 protein is CASRPSGRGETQYF. The CDR3 region has the DNA TGTGCCAGCAGACCTAGCGGGAGAGGAGAGACCCAGTACTTC.

The gene calls are TRBV4-1 and TRBJ2-2, with a tentative D call TRBD2 (6 bases). In germline, CDR1 is MGHRA, CDR2 YSYEKL. The CDR3 runs to 17 residues. The germline V and J ends were trimmed by 4 bases and 2 bases, with 17 bases remaining between them. The CDR3 DNA reads as TGCGCCAGCAGCCCAAGGGGAGTGGAGGGCAACACCGGGGAGCTGTTTTTT. This codes for CASSPRGVEGNTGELFF.

The chain couples TRBV11-1 to TRBJ2-1; the D gene is possibly TRBD2 (6 bases). Germline loops: CDR1 SGHAT, CDR2 FQDESV (reference sequence). V was trimmed by 5 bases and J by 2 bases, leaving 16 bases between them. The CDR3 has 16 residues. The CDR3 sequence: CASSHTSLLPYNEQFF. CDR3 in DNA: TGTGCCAGCAGCCATACTAGCCTTCTCCCCTACAATGAGCAGTTCTTC.

The chain is built from TRBV28 and TRBJ2-5; 8 nucleotides match TRBD1. The germline gives CDR1 MDHEN, CDR2 SYDVKM. The J segment lost 2 bases and the V segment lost 2 bases, leaving 10 bases of the junction unmatched. The CDR3 runs to 17 residues. Here the CDR3 DNA reads TGTGCCAGCAGTTTACCCCTTGGGACAGGAGATCAAGAGACCCAGTACTTC. This gives the protein CASSLPLGTGDQETQYF.

The J gene is TRBJ1-2, the V gene TRBV6-6, with a weak D call TRBD1 (5 bases). The CDR3 length is 12 residues. Germline V lookup: CDR1 MNHNY, CDR2 SVGAGI (reference sequence). With 7 bases removed from V and 7 bases from J, the gap between germline ends came to 13 bases. The CDR3 sequence: CASTRTGGGYTF. CDR3 sequence (DNA): TGTGCCAGCACCCGCACGGGGGGTGGCTACACCTTC.

The chain carries TRBV28 and TRBJ2-5, with TRBD1 identical over 9 bases. From germline, CDR1 is MDHEN and CDR2 SYDVKM. With V trimmed by 5 bases and J by 2 bases, 9 bases remained unmatched. This CDR3 has 16 residues. CDR3 in DNA: TGTGCCAGCAGTCTACGGACAGGGGCAATTCAAGAGACCCAGTACTTC. Its protein is CASSLRTGAIQETQYF.

The chain uses TRBV6-6 and TRBJ1-1; 12 bases align to TRBD1. The length of the CDR3 is 15 residues. The trim removed 7 bases at V and 6 bases at J, leaving 9 bases unmatched. Germline CDR1 and CDR2: MNHNY and SVGAGI (reference sequence). This CDR3 reads CASIPPGQGAPEAFF. The CDR3 nucleotides are TGTGCCAGCATTCCTCCGGGACAGGGGGCCCCTGAAGCTTTCTTT.

This clone was picked up a small number of times. This chain uses TRBV28 with TRBJ1-2, with 8 bases that match TRBD1. CDR1 and CDR2 from the germline V gene are MDHEN and SYDVKM. The V gene end was trimmed by 3 bases and the J gene end by 5 bases; junction bases not matched to a gene: 5. The CDR3 has 14 residues. The CDR3 nucleotides read TGTGCCAGCAGTTTGTTCCAGGGGGCTTATGGCTACACCTTC. The encoded protein is CASSLFQGAYGYTF.

The V call is TRBV7-9, the J call TRBJ2-1; TRBD1 matches at 11 bases. CDR1 and CDR2 (germline): SEHNR, FQNEAQ (reference sequence). V gave up 2 bases and J gave up 7 bases; unmatched junction bases: 7. CDR3 length: 16 residues. The CDR3 DNA follows: TGTGCCAGCAGCTTATGGGGACAGGGGGATTGGAATGAGCAGTTCTTC. Amino acids: CASSLWGQGDWNEQFF. Drawing the rest from reference TRBV7-9 and TRBJ2-1, the complete variable domain is DTGVSQNPRHKITKRGQNVTFRCDPISEHNRLYWYRQTLGQGPEFLTYFQNEAQLEKSRLLSDRFSAERPKGSFSTLEIQRTEQGDSAMYLCASSLWGQGDWNEQFFGPGTRLTVL.